This T cell receptor beta chain was recovered during a study of monozygotic twins with inflammatory bowel disease. Worth noting for this clonotype: Its antigen is still unknown.

The CDR3 has 15 residues. Germline loops: CDR1 MNHEY, CDR2 SVGEGT. Whole-study findings and limits: Lower sharing of clonotypes with other individuals was seen in IBD patients than in healthy twins. This was most marked in patients showing signs of disease activity.

Staff drew a roughly 2.6 ml blood sample from each donor. The unique tags termed UMIs, each holding a 6-nucleotide sample barcode, were added by means of template switching. For each CDR3 protein, TCRdb gives one entry from its re-call of the 5' RACE reads, without DNA. The sample totals roughly 320,000 distinct CDR3 sequences. The specimen sequenced was blood. The chain links TRBV6-2 or TRBV6-3 to TRBJ2-3; TCRdb's D gene call, TRBD1, goes unchecked for lack of DNA. This TCR was recovered from a human donor with ulcerative colitis or Crohn's disease, or a healthy co-twin of an affected twin (not recorded which). The CDR3 sequence is CASSSWQGSTDTQYF.